Presented here are 3 T cell receptor beta chains from one specimen sequenced in a study of blood T cells in healthy people across ages. Primers used in a second PCR of roughly 6 to 11 cycles were a sample-barcoded 5' primer and a J-beta primer mix. Using its own MiXCR run on the 5' RACE reads, TCRdb lists one record per CDR3 protein. The table includes around 1,800,000 distinct CDR3 sequences, approximately 40% detected once. Sequencing used blood. The source of these receptors is a human donor in good health.

This chain links TRBV3-1 with TRBJ2-1; 10 bases match TRBD2. Germline V lookup: CDR1 LGHDT, CDR2 YNNKEL (reference sequence). The CDR3 length is 15 residues. The V segment lost 4 bases and the J segment 6 bases; nucleotides outside the gene matches: 6. The CDR3 nucleotides read TGTGCCAGCAGCCGGTATAGCGGGGGGATCAATGAGCAGTTCTTC. It is translated as CASSRYSGGINEQFF.

The chain is built from TRBV9 and TRBJ1-2; TRBD1 matches at 8 bases. The J segment lost 6 bases and the V segment lost 4 bases, leaving 11 bases of the junction unmatched. This CDR3 spans 15 amino acids. Per the germline V gene, CDR1 is SGDLS and CDR2 is YYNGEE. The DNA for the CDR3 is TGTGCCAGCAGCCCGTGGCAGGGGGCGAACAATGGCTACACCTTC. This sequence encodes CASSPWQGANNGYTF.

This clonotype was detected a few times. The rearrangement links TRBV2 to TRBJ2-3; 7 nucleotides align to TRBD2. This CDR3 contains 13 residues. In germline, CDR1 is SNHLY, CDR2 FYNNEI. V trimming: 11 bases; J trimming: 2 bases; junction bases outside the gene matches: 7. The DNA for the CDR3 is TGTGCCTCCATAGCGGGCTTCACAGATACGCAGTATTTT. It yields the protein CASIAGFTDTQYF. The variable domain in full, with the rest retrieved from reference TRBV2 and TRBJ2-3, is EPEVTQTPSHQVTQMGQEVILRCVPISNHLYFYWYRQILGQKVEFLVSFYNNEISEKSEIFDDQFSVERPDGSNFTLKIRSTKLEDSAMYFCASIAGFTDTQYFGPGTRLTVL.